This TCR beta chain was identified in a study of T cell changes during pregnancy in multiple sclerosis. Here immunoSEQ multiplex PCR was the method, and the copy in TCRdb shows in-frame clones only, minus some. Here the sample spans 110,000 or so clones, approximately 93% being singletons. The source material was peripheral blood, sampled before pregnancy. This receptor was taken from a female donor with multiple sclerosis, enrolled in a pregnancy study.

The CDR3 sequence is CASSIQGIGNTEAFF. DNA of the CDR3: TGTGCCAGCAGCATTCAGGGGATCGGGAACACTGAAGCTTTCTTT. This sequence joins TRBV9 and TRBJ1-1; D is perhaps TRBD1 (6 bases). CDR1 is SGDLS, CDR2 YYNGEE, per germline. V was cut by 4 bases and J by 1 base, with 14 bases left in between. This CDR3 has 15 residues.